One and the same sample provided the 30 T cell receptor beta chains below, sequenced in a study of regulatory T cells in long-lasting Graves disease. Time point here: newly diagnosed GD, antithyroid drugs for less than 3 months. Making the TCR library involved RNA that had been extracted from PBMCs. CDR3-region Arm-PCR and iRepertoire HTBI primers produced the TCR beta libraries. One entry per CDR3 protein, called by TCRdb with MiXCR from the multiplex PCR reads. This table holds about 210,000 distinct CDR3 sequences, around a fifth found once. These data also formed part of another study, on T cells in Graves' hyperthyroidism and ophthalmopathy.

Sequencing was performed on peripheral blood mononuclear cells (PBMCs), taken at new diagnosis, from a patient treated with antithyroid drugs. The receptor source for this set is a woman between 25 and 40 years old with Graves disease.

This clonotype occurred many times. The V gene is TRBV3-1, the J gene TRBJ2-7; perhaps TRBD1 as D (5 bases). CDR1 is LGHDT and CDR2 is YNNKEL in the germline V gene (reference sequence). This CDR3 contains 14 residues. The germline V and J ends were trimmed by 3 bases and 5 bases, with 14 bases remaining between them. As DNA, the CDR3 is TGTGCCAGCAGCCATTCTACAGGTACTCACGAGCAGTACTTC. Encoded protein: CASSHSTGTHEQYF.

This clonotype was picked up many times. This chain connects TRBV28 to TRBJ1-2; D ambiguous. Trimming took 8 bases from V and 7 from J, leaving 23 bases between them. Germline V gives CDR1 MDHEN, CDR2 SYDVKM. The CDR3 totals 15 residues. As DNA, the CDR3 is TGTGCCAGCTTCCTTTCCGGGCCCCTGAAGTCTGGCTACACCTTC. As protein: CASFLSGPLKSGYTF.

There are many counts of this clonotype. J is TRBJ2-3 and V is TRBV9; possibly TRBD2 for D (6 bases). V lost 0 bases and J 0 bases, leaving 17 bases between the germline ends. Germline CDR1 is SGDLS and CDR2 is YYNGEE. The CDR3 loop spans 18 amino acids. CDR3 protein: CASSVGVGGSASTDTQYF. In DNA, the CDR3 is TGTGCCAGCAGCGTAGGGGTAGGAGGGTCTGCTAGCACAGATACGCAGTATTTT.

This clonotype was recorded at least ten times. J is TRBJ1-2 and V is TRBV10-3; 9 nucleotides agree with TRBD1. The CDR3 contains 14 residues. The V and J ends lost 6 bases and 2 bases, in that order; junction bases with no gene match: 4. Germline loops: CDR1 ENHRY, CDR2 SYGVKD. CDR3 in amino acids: CAIRLTGGNYGYTF. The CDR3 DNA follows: TGTGCCATCAGGTTGACAGGGGGAAACTATGGCTACACCTTC.

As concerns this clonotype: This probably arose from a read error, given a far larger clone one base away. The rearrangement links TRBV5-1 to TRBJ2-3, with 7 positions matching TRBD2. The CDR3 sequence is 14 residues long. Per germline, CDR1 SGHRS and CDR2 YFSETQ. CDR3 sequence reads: CASSRGTTRDEQCF. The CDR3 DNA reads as TGCGCCAGCAGCCGCGGGACTACTCGCGATGAGCAGTGCTTC.

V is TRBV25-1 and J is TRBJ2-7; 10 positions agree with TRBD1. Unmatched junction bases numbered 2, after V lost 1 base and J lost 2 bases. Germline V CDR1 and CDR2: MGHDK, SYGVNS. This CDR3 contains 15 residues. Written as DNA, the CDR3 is TGTGCCAGCAGTGAATGGGACAGGGGAACCTACGAGCAGTACTTC. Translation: CASSEWDRGTYEQYF.

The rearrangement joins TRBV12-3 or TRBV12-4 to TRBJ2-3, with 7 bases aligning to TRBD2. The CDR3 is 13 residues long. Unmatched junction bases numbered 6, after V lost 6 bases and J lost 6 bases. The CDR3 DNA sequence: TGTGCCAGCAGCCCCCGGGAGGCGGATACGCAGTATTTT. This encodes CASSPREADTQYF.

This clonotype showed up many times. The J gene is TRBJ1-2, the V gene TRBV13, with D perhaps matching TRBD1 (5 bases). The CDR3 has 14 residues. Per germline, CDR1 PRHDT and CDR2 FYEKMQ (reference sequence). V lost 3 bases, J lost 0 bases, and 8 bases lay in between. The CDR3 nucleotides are TGTGCCAGCAGCTTGGGGGTGGCTAACTATGGCTACACCTTC. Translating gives CASSLGVANYGYTF.

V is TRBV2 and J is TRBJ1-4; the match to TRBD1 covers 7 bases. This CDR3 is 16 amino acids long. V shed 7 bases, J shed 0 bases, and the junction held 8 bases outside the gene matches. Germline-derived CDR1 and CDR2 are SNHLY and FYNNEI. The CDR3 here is CASKPGTAATNEKLFF. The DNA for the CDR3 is TGTGCCAGCAAGCCCGGGACAGCTGCAACTAATGAAAAACTGTTTTTT.

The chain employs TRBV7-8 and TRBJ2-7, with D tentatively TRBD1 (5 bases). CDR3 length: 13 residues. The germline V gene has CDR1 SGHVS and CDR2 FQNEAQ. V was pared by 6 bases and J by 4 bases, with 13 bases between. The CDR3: CASSPGRQYEQYF. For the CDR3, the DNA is TGTGCCAGCAGTCCCGGACGACAGTACGAGCAGTACTTC.

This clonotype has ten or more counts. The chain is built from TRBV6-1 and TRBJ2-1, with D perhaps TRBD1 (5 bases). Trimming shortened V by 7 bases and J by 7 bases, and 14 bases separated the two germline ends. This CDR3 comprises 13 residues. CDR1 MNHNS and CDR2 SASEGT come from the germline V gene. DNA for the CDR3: TGTGCCAGCAAGATAACTAACAGGAATGAGCAGTTCTTC. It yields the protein CASKITNRNEQFF.

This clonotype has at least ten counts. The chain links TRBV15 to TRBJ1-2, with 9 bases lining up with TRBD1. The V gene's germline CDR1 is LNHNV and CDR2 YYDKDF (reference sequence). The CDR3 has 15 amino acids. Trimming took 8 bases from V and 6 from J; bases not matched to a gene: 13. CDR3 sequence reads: CATEYPGQGKNGYTF. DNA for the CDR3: TGTGCCACCGAATACCCAGGACAGGGGAAAAATGGCTACACCTTC. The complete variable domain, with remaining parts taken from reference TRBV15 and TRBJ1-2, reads DAMVIQNPRYQVTQFGKPVTLSCSQTLNHNVMYWYQQKSSQAPKLLFHYYDKDFNNEADTPDNFQSRRPNTSFCFLDIRSPGLGDTAMYLCATEYPGQGKNGYTFGSGTRLTVV.

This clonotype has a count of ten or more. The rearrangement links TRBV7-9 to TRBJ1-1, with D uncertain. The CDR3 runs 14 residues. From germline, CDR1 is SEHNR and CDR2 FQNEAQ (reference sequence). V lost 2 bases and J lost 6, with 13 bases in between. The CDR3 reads CASSLIRGFPEAFF. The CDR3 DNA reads TGTGCCAGCAGCTTAATACGAGGGTTCCCTGAAGCTTTCTTT.

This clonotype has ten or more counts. In DNA form, the CDR3 reads TGTGCCAGCAGCCCACGACAGGGTCGCCATTATGGCTACACCTTC. Residues: CASSPRQGRHYGYTF. The chain carries TRBV14 and TRBJ1-2; TRBD1 aligns across 7 bases. V lost 4 bases to trimming and J lost 5 bases; unmatched junction nucleotides: 10. Germline assignment: CDR1 SGHDN and CDR2 FVKESK. CDR3 length: 15 amino acids.

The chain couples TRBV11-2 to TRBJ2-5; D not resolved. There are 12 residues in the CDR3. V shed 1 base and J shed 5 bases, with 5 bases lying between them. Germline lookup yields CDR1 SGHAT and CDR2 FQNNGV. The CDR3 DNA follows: TGTGCCAGCAGCTTAGTAGAGGAGACCCAGTACTTC. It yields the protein CASSLVEETQYF.

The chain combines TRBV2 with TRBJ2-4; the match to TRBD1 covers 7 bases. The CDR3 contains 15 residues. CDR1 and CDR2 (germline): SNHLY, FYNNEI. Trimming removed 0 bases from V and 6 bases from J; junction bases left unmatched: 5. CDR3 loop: CASSEAGGAGNIQYF. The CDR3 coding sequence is TGTGCCAGCAGTGAAGCAGGGGGCGCGGGAAACATTCAGTACTTC.

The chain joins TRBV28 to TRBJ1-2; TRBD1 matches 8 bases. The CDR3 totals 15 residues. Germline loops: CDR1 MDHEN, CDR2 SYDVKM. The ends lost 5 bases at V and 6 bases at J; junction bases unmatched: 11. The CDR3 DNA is TGTGCCAGCAGTCGAAGCTGGCAGGGGGCCGATGGCTACACCTTC. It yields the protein CASSRSWQGADGYTF.

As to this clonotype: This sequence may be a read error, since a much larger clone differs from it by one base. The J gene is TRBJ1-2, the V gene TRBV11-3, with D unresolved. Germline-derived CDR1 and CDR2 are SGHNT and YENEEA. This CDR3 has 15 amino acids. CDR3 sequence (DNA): TGTGCCAGCAGCCGACAAAGTCTCCTCGGCTTTGGCCACACCTTC. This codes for CASSRQSLLGFGHTF.

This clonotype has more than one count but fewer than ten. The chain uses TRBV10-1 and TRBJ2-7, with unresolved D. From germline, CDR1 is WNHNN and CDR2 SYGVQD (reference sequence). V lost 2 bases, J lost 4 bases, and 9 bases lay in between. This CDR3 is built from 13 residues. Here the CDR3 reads CASSETDGYEQYF. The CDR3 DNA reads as TGCGCCAGCAGTGAGACCGATGGATACGAGCAGTACTTC.

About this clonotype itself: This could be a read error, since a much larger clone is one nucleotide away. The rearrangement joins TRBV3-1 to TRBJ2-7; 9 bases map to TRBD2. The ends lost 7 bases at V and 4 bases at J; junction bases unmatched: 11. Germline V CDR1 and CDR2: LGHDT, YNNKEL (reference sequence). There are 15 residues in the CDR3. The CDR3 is CASMSAGGHGYEQYF. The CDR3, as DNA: TGTGCCAGCATGTCGGCGGGAGGGCATGGATACGAGCAGTACTTC.

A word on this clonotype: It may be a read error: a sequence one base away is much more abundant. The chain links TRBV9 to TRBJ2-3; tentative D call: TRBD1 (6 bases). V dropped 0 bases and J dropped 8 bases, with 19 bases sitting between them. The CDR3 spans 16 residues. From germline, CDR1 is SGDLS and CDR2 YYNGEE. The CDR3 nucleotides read TGTGCCAGCAGCGTAGCTACCCAGCGAGCACAGGGTACGCAGTATTTT. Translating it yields CASSVATQRAQGTQYF.

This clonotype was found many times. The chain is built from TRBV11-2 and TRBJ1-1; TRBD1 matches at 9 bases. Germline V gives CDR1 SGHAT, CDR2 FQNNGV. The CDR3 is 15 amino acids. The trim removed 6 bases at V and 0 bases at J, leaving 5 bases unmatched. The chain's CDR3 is CASRRTGEVNTEAFF. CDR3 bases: TGTGCCAGCAGAAGGACAGGGGAGGTGAACACTGAAGCTTTCTTT.

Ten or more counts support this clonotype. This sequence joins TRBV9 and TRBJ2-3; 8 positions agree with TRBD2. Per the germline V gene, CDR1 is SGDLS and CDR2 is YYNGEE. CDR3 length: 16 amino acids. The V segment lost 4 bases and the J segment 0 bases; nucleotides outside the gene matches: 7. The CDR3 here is CASSHVSGASTDTQYF. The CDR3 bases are TGTGCCAGCAGCCATGTTAGCGGGGCTAGCACAGATACGCAGTATTTT. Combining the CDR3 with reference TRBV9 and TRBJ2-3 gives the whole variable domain DSGVTQTPKHLITATGQRVTLRCSPRSGDLSVYWYQQSLDQGLQFLIQYYNGEERAKGNILERFSAQQFPDLHSELNLSSLELGDSALYFCASSHVSGASTDTQYFGPGTRLTVL.

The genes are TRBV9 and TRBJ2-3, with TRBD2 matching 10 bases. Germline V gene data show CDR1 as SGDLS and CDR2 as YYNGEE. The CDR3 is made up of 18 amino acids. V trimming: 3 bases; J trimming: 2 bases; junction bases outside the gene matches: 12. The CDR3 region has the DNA TGTGCCAGCAGCGGAGGTTCACTAGCGGGATCCCCCACAGATACGCAGTATTTT. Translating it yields CASSGGSLAGSPTDTQYF. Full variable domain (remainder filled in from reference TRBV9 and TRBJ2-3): DSGVTQTPKHLITATGQRVTLRCSPRSGDLSVYWYQQSLDQGLQFLIQYYNGEERAKGNILERFSAQQFPDLHSELNLSSLELGDSALYFCASSGGSLAGSPTDTQYFGPGTRLTVL.

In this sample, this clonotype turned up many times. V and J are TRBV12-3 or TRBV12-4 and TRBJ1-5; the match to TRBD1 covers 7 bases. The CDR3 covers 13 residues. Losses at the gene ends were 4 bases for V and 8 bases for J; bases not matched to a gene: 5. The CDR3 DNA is TGTGCCAGCAGTTCCTACGACAGGGAGCCCCAGCATTTT. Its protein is CASSSYDREPQHF.

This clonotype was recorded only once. CDR3 in DNA: TGTGCCAGCAAAATGACCGGGACTAGCGGGAAGGATACGCAGTATTTT. This encodes CASKMTGTSGKDTQYF. V is TRBV6-2 or TRBV6-3 and J is TRBJ2-3; 13 nucleotides align to TRBD2. CDR1 is MNHEY, CDR2 SVGEGT, per germline. J was trimmed by 6 bases and V by 7 bases; bases with no gene match: 10. The length of the CDR3 is 16 residues.

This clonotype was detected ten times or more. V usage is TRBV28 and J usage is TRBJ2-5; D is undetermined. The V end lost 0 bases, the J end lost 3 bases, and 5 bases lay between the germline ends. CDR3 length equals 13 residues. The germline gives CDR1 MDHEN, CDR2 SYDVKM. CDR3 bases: TGTGCCAGCAGTTTATGGTTAGAAGAGACCCAGTACTTC. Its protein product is CASSLWLEETQYF.

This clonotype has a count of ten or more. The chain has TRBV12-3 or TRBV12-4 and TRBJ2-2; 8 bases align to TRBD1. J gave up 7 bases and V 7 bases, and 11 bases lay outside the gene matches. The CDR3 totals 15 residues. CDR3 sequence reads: CASKAGTGVIGELFF. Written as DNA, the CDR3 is TGTGCCAGCAAGGCCGGGACAGGAGTGATCGGGGAGCTGTTTTTT.

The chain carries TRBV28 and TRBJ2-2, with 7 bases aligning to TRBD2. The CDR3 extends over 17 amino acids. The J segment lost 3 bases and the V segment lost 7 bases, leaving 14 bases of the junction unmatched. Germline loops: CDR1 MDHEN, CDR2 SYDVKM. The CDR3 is CASTLIGGGLHTGELFF. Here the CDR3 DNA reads TGTGCCAGCACCCTAATCGGCGGGGGTTTGCACACCGGGGAGCTGTTTTTT.

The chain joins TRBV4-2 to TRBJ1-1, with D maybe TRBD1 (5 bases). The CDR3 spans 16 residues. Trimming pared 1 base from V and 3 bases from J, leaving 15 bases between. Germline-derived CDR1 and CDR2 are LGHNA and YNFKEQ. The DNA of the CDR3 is TGTGCCAGCAGCCAAGGTGGGCAGGGTTTGGACACTGAAGCTTTCTTT. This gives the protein CASSQGGQGLDTEAFF.